The 18 T cell receptor beta chains below all came from one sample that was sequenced in a study of monozygotic twins with inflammatory bowel disease. TCRdb reprocessed the 5' RACE reads and reports one entry per CDR3 protein, with no DNA. The table counts more than 85,000 distinct CDR3 sequences; roughly 12% lies in the top ten. Input material: blood. These receptors all come from a human donor with ulcerative colitis or Crohn's disease, or a healthy co-twin of an affected twin (not recorded which).

The rearrangement joins TRBV20-1 to TRBJ2-7; TCRdb returns TRBD1, unconfirmable since there is no DNA. The CDR3 totals 13 residues. Germline assignment: CDR1 DFQATT and CDR2 SNEGSKA (reference sequence). CDR3 sequence: CSARKAGHGEQYF.

The chain has TRBV14 and TRBJ2-3. The length of the CDR3 is 13 residues. Germline CDR1 SGHDN, CDR2 FVKESK. The CDR3: CASSQDLAVTQYF.

V is TRBV29-1 and J is TRBJ2-1; TCRdb selects TRBD2, and the lack of DNA leaves this call unchecked. This CDR3 comprises 15 residues. The germline V gene encodes CDR1 SQVTM and CDR2 ANQGSEA. The CDR3 loop reads CSVSISGGENNEQFF.

The chain has TRBV5-1 and TRBJ1-1; without DNA, the TCRdb call of TRBD1 cannot be checked. There are 16 residues in the CDR3. From germline, CDR1 is SGHRS and CDR2 YFSETQ. Here the CDR3 reads CASSWTGRGTYTEAFF.

The rearrangement uses TRBV29-1 and TRBJ1-3. CDR1 is SQVTM, CDR2 ANQGSEA, per germline. CDR3 length equals 12 residues. CDR3 sequence: CSVYGYGNTIYF. Filled out from reference TRBV29-1 and TRBJ1-3, the complete variable domain reads SAVISQKPSRDICQRGTSLTIQCQVDSQVTMMFWYRQQPGQSLTLIATANQGSEATYESGFVIDKFPISRPNLTFSTLTVSNMSPEDSSIYLCSVYGYGNTIYFGEGSWLTVV.

The J gene is TRBJ1-1, the V gene TRBV7-8; the D call of TRBD1 rests on TCRdb alone, since no DNA is present to check it. This CDR3 comprises 13 residues. Germline lookup yields CDR1 SGHVS and CDR2 FQNEAQ. CDR3 sequence: CASSSTEGAEAFF.

The chain recombines TRBV6-5 with TRBJ1-1; as DNA is missing, the TRBD1 call by TCRdb cannot be tested. The germline V gene encodes CDR1 MNHEY and CDR2 SVGAGI. The CDR3 consists of 15 residues. The CDR3 sequence is CASTLQGASNTEAFF.

The gene calls are TRBV2 and TRBJ1-5; as DNA is missing, the TRBD1 call by TCRdb cannot be tested. CDR1 is SNHLY, CDR2 FYNNEI, per germline. The CDR3 length is 15 residues. The chain's CDR3 is CASSSDDRGLSPQHF.

The gene calls are TRBV7-9 and TRBJ2-3; TCRdb lists TRBD1, though no DNA is available to test this call. In germline, CDR1 is SEHNR, CDR2 FQNEAQ (reference sequence). This CDR3 has 15 residues. CDR3 loop: CASSPTIDRANAQYF.

The chain is built from TRBV2 and TRBJ2-3; the D gene TCRdb calls, TRBD2, cannot be checked with no DNA. Germline CDR1 and CDR2: SNHLY and FYNNEI. This CDR3 contains 17 residues. CDR3: CASSEELAKGPGDTQYF.

The chain joins TRBV7-8 to TRBJ2-2; TCRdb selects TRBD1, and the lack of DNA leaves this call unchecked. The CDR3 runs to 21 residues. Germline loops: CDR1 SGHVS, CDR2 FQNEAQ. This chain's CDR3 is CASIPAATGAYRRENTGELFF.

This chain uses TRBV20-1 with TRBJ2-1. The CDR3 consists of 16 residues. Germline CDR1 and CDR2: DFQATT and SNEGSKA (reference sequence). The CDR3 here is CSARSVMAGIHNEQFF.

The rearrangement joins TRBV18 to TRBJ2-1; lacking DNA, the TRBD1 call made by TCRdb goes unchecked. CDR1 is KGHSH, CDR2 LQKENI, per germline. The CDR3 contains 15 residues. CDR3 residues: CASSLSVGARDEQFF.

The chain is built from TRBV10-3 and TRBJ2-3; TCRdb lists TRBD1, though no DNA is available to test this call. CDR1 is ENHRY and CDR2 is SYGVKD in the germline V gene. The length of the CDR3 is 15 residues. This chain's CDR3 is CAISEDRGHEDTQYF.

This chain uses TRBV3-1 with TRBJ1-1; there is no DNA to check the TCRdb D call of TRBD1. CDR1 is LGHDT and CDR2 is YNNKEL in the germline V gene (reference sequence). The CDR3 has 15 amino acids. CDR3 residues: CASSQDGQGDAEAFF.

The rearrangement joins TRBV5-1 to TRBJ1-2; TCRdb outputs TRBD1, but without DNA this stays unchecked. The CDR3 sequence is 15 residues long. Per the germline V gene, CDR1 is SGHRS and CDR2 is YFSETQ. The CDR3 region is CASSLGTGGNYGYTF.

The V call is TRBV14, the J call TRBJ2-7; TCRdb lists TRBD1, though no DNA is available to test this call. CDR3 length: 13 amino acids. The germline gives CDR1 SGHDN, CDR2 FVKESK. CDR3 residues: CASSGQSQSSQYF.

The chain is built from TRBV7-2 and TRBJ2-1. CDR1 and CDR2 from the germline V gene are SGHTA and FQGNSA. CDR3 length: 13 residues. The chain's CDR3 is CASSLGLNNGQFF.